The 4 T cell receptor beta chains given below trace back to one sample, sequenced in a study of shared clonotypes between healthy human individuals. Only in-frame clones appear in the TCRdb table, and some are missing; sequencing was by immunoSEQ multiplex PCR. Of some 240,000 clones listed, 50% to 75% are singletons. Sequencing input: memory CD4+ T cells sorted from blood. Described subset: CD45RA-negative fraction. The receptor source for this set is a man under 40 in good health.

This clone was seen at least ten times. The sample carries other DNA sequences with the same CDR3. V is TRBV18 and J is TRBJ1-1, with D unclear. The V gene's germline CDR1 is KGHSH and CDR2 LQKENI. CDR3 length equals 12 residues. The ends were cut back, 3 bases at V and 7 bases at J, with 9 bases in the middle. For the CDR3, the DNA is TGTGCCAGCTCACCCGAGACGAGTGAAGCTTTCTTT. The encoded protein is CASSPETSEAFF.

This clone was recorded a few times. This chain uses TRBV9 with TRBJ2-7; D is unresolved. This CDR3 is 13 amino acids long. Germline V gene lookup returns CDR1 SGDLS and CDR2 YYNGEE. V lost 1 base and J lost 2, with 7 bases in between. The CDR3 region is CASSVSPAYEQYF. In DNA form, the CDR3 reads TGTGCCAGCAGCGTAAGCCCCGCCTACGAGCAGTACTTC. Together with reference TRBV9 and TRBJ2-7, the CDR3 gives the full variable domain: DSGVTQTPKHLITATGQRVTLRCSPRSGDLSVYWYQQSLDQGLQFLIQYYNGEERAKGNILERFSAQQFPDLHSELNLSSLELGDSALYFCASSVSPAYEQYFGPGTRLTVT.

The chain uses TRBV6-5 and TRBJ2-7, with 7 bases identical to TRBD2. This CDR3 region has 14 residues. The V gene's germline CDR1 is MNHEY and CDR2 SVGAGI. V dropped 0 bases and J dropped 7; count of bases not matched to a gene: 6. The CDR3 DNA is TGTGCCAGCAGTTACTCGAACCGGGGGGAGGAGCAGTACTTC. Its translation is CASSYSNRGEEQYF.

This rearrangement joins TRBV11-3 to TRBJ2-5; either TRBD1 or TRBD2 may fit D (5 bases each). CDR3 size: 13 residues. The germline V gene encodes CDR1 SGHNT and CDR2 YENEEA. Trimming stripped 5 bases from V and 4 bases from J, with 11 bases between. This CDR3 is CASSQGPGETQYF. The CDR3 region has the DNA TGTGCCAGCAGCCAGGGACCAGGAGAGACCCAGTACTTC.